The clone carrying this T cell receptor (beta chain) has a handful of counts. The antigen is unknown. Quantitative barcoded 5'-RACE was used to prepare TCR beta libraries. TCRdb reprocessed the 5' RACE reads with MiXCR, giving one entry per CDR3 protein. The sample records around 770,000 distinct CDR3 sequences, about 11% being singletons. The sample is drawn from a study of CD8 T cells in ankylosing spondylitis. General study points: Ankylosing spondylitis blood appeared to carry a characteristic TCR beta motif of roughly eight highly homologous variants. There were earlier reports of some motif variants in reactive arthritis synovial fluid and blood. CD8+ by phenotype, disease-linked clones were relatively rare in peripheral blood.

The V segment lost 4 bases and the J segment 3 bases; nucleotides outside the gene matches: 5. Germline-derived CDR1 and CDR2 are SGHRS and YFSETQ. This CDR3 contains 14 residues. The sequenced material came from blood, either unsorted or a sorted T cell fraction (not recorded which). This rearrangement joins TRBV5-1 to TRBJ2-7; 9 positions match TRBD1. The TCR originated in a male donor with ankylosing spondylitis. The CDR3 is CASSLQGARYEQYF. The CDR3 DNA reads TGCGCCAGCAGCCTACAGGGGGCACGCTACGAGCAGTACTTC. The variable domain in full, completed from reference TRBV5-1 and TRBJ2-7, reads KAGVTQTPRYLIKTRGQQVTLSCSPISGHRSVSWYQQTPGQGLQFLFEYFSETQRNKGNFPGRFSGRQFSNSRSEMNVSTLELGDSALYLCASSLQGARYEQYFGPGTRLTVT.